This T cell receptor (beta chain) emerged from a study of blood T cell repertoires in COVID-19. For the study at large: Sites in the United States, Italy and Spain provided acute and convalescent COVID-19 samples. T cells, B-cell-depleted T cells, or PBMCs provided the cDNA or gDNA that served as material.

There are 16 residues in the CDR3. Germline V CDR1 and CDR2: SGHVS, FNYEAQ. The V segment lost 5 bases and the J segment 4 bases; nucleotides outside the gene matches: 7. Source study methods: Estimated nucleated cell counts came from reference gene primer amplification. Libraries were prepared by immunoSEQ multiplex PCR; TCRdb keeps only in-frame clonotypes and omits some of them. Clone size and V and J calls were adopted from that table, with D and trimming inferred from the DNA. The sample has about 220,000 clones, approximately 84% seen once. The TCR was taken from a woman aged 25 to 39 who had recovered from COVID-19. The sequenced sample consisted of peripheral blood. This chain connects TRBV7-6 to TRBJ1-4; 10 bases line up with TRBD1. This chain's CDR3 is CASSKDRGMGNEKLFF. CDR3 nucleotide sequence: TGTGCCAGCAGCAAGGACAGGGGGATGGGTAATGAAAAACTGTTTTTT. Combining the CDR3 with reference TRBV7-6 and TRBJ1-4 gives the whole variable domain GAGVSQSPRYKVTKRGQDVALRCDPISGHVSLYWYRQALGQGPEFLTYFNYEAQQDKSGLPNDRFSAERPEGSISTLTIQRTEQRDSAMYRCASSKDRGMGNEKLFFGSGTQLSVL.